These 22 T cell receptor beta chains were all obtained from the same sample, sequenced in a study of blood T cells in healthy people across ages. It was with a sample-barcoded 5' primer and a J-beta primer mix that a second PCR of about 6 to 12 cycles was run. Each CDR3 protein is one row after TCRdb ran MiXCR on the 5' RACE reads. The repertoire consists of 1,500,000 or so distinct CDR3 sequences, with 45% to 70% occurring once and the leading ten covering 6.5% to 8.5%. The sequenced sample consisted of blood. Every receptor here comes from a young man in good health.

The chain joins TRBV14 to TRBJ2-1; 9 nucleotides agree with TRBD2. The germline gives CDR1 SGHDN, CDR2 FVKESK. The V gene end was trimmed by 2 bases and the J gene end by 0 bases; junction bases not matched to a gene: 2. This CDR3 spans 16 amino acids. Written as DNA, the CDR3 is TGTGCCAGCAGCCAACTAGCGGGGAGCTCCTACAATGAGCAGTTCTTC. Encoded protein: CASSQLAGSSYNEQFF.

This clonotype was seen only once. J is TRBJ2-1 and V is TRBV4-1; 13 nucleotides align to TRBD2. Looked up from germline, CDR1 is MGHRA and CDR2 is YSYEKL. The V and J ends lost 0 bases and 5 bases, in that order; junction bases with no gene match: 7. The CDR3 extends over 18 amino acids. Here the CDR3 reads CASSQERLAGGLNNEQFF. DNA of the CDR3: TGCGCCAGCAGCCAAGAACGACTAGCGGGAGGCCTAAACAATGAGCAGTTCTTC.

The CDR3 DNA reads TGTGCCAGCAGTTTTGGTCCAGCGGGATTTTACGAGCAGTACTTC. It codes for CASSFGPAGFYEQYF. The genes are TRBV12-3 or TRBV12-4 and TRBJ2-5, with 7 bases matching TRBD2. The tail of the sequence fits TRBJ2-7 better, so the J call may be wrong. This CDR3 comprises 15 residues.

This clonotype was counted a few times. This chain uses TRBV28 with TRBJ1-6; no definite D call. The V and J ends lost 0 bases and 7 bases respectively, with 4 bases between them. CDR1 is MDHEN and CDR2 is SYDVKM in the germline V gene. CDR3 size: 13 residues. CDR3 nucleotides: TGTGCCAGCAGTTTATGGCCGAATTCACCCCTCCACTTT. Translating it yields CASSLWPNSPLHF.

The rearrangement uses TRBV20-1 and TRBJ2-5; maybe TRBD1 (5 bases). The CDR3 totals 12 residues. V lost 2 bases, J lost 11 bases, and 15 bases lay in between. CDR1 and CDR2 (germline): DFQATT, SNEGSKA (reference sequence). Here the CDR3 DNA reads TGCAGTGCTAGAAAGGGGATTAGTGAGCAGTACTTC. This encodes CSARKGISEQYF.

A single count supports this clonotype. V gene TRBV13 combines with J gene TRBJ2-5, with D possibly being TRBD2 (5 bases). The V gene's germline CDR1 is PRHDT and CDR2 FYEKMQ (reference sequence). This CDR3 is 14 amino acids long. Trimming removed 5 bases at V and 5 bases at J, with 15 bases between. Here the CDR3 reads CASSPRRDKETQYF. In DNA, the CDR3 is TGTGCCAGCAGCCCTCGCCGGGATAAGGAGACCCAGTACTTC.

In this sample, this clonotype turned up many times. The rearrangement links TRBV12-3 or TRBV12-4 to TRBJ2-5; no definite D call. Trimming removed 6 bases at V and 5 bases at J, with 10 bases between. This CDR3 is built from 12 residues. CDR3 amino acids: CASSSGWETQYF. The CDR3 nucleotides read TGTGCCAGCAGCTCCGGATGGGAGACCCAGTACTTC.

This clonotype was seen a handful of times. This chain links TRBV29-1 with TRBJ2-7; tentatively, D is TRBD1 (6 bases). CDR1 SQVTM and CDR2 ANQGSEA come from the germline V gene. CDR3 size: 12 residues. V lost 5 bases and J 1 base, leaving 9 bases between the germline ends. The CDR3 loop is CSVKGESYEQYF. DNA for the CDR3: TGCAGCGTTAAGGGGGAATCCTACGAGCAGTACTTC.

This chain connects TRBV5-6 to TRBJ1-2; D uncertain. Germline V CDR1 and CDR2: SGHDT, YYEEEE. The length of the CDR3 is 13 residues. V shed 0 bases and J shed 4 bases, with 7 bases lying between them. The CDR3: CASSLVSTYGYTF. The CDR3 DNA follows: TGTGCCAGCAGCTTGGTGTCTACCTATGGCTACACCTTC. The whole variable domain, remainder taken from reference TRBV5-6 and TRBJ1-2, is DAGVTQSPTHLIKTRGQQVTLRCSPKSGHDTVSWYQQALGQGPQFIFQYYEEEERQRGNFPDRFSGHQFPNYSSELNVNALLLGDSALYLCASSLVSTYGYTFGSGTRLTVV.

The chain carries TRBV27 and TRBJ2-4; D might be TRBD2 (6 bases). The DNA matches TRBJ2-7 better at its end, which makes the J call doubtful. The germline V gene has CDR1 MNHEY and CDR2 SMNVEV (reference sequence). The CDR3 has 15 amino acids. The CDR3 protein is CASSLLLGGMREQYF. The CDR3 region has the DNA TGTGCCAGCAGTTTATTATTGGGGGGAATGCGCGAGCAGTACTTC.

The gene calls are TRBV5-5 and TRBJ2-1, with D uncertain. Germline loops: CDR1 SGHKS, CDR2 YYEKEE (reference sequence). Trimming shortened V by 4 bases and J by 12 bases, and 11 bases separated the two germline ends. The CDR3 loop spans 11 amino acids. The CDR3: CASSLQNVQFF. The CDR3 coding sequence is TGTGCCAGCAGCCTTCAGAACGTGCAGTTCTTC.

Notes on this clonotype: An end of the junction differs from the germline gene, which may be a read error. The chain joins TRBV7-2 to TRBJ2-3; a weak D match, TRBD1 (6 bases). The CDR3 has 19 amino acids. Germline V gives CDR1 SGHTA, CDR2 FQGNSA. The CDR3 loop is CAGSLGGRGIVSYGDTQYF. The CDR3 DNA reads as TGTGCCGGCAGCTTAGGGGGACGTGGGATCGTCTCATACGGAGATACGCAGTATTTT.

This sequence joins TRBV6-2 or TRBV6-3 and TRBJ2-1, with no clear D. V gave up 0 bases and J gave up 5 bases, with 11 bases separating them. This CDR3 comprises 15 residues. Per germline, CDR1 MNHEY and CDR2 SVGEGT. The CDR3, as DNA: TGTGCCAGCAGTTACTCTTTGACGGTCCACAATGAGCAGTTCTTC. Translated: CASSYSLTVHNEQFF.

The gene calls are TRBV29-1 and TRBJ2-7; D unresolved. This CDR3 has 13 residues. The V gene lost 4 bases and the J gene lost 0 bases, with 10 bases spanning the gap. Germline values: CDR1 SQVTM, CDR2 ANQGSEA. CDR3 protein: CSVGDPSSYEQYF. CDR3 sequence (DNA): TGCAGCGTTGGTGACCCAAGCTCCTACGAGCAGTACTTC.

The V gene is TRBV5-1, the J gene TRBJ2-1; no reliable D call. The CDR3 covers 15 residues. CDR1 is SGHRS and CDR2 is YFSETQ in the germline V gene. Between the trimmed V and J ends, which lost 4 bases and 4 bases, there was a span of 15 bases. CDR3 in DNA: TGCGCCAGCAGCCAATATTTAGAATTATACAATGAGCAGTTCTTC. Residues: CASSQYLELYNEQFF.

The table lists this clonotype with a few counts. The chain joins TRBV4-1 to TRBJ2-5; either TRBD1 or TRBD2 may supply D (5 bases each). The J call may be mistaken, given a closer DNA end match to TRBJ2-7. Germline V gene sequence: CDR1 MGHRA, CDR2 YSYEKL. This CDR3 is built from 14 residues. The CDR3 DNA is TGCGCCAGCAGCCAAGAGGGGGAGTTTCGCGAGCAGTACTTC. Protein: CASSQEGEFREQYF.

This clonotype has a handful of counts. V and J are TRBV6-2 or TRBV6-3 and TRBJ2-1, with D perhaps TRBD2 (7 bases). This CDR3 contains 15 residues. The germline V gene has CDR1 MNHEY and CDR2 SVGEGT. V dropped 2 bases and J dropped 7 bases, with 15 bases sitting between them. The chain's CDR3 is CASSYVGGGKNEQFF. CDR3 DNA sequence: TGTGCCAGCAGTTACGTGGGGGGGGGCAAGAATGAGCAGTTCTTC.

V usage is TRBV11-2 and J usage is TRBJ2-2; no definite D call. Germline V CDR1 and CDR2: SGHAT, FQNNGV. The ends were cut back, 6 bases at V and 1 base at J, with 12 bases in the middle. This CDR3 region has 15 residues. The DNA of the CDR3 is TGTGCCAGCAGGCGACCCGTCGGGAACACCGGGGAGCTGTTTTTT. Its translation: CASRRPVGNTGELFF.

This clonotype was seen more than once but under ten times. The chain combines TRBV12-3 or TRBV12-4 with TRBJ2-1; D unclear. V was clipped by 6 bases and J by 8 bases, with 17 bases between them. This CDR3 spans 14 amino acids. CDR3 protein: CASSPRSPEDEQFF. The CDR3 DNA is TGTGCCAGCAGCCCCCGATCCCCCGAGGATGAGCAGTTCTTC.

The chain carries TRBV11-2 and TRBJ2-3; 7 bases line up with TRBD2. CDR3 length: 16 amino acids. The V and J ends lost 3 bases and 3 bases, in that order; junction bases with no gene match: 9. The germline gives CDR1 SGHAT, CDR2 FQNNGV. For the CDR3, the DNA is TGTGCCAGCAGCTTCAGCGGGAAGAGTGGGACAGATACGCAGTATTTT. Residues: CASSFSGKSGTDTQYF.

The V call is TRBV6-2 or TRBV6-3, the J call TRBJ2-7; D gene ambiguous. The end of the DNA is better explained by TRBJ2-5, so the J call may be wrong. The CDR3 length is 15 residues. Germline V lookup: CDR1 MNHEY, CDR2 SVGEGT. CDR3 sequence reads: CASRRGFGLGETQYF. CDR3 DNA sequence: TGTGCCAGCAGACGCGGCTTTGGGCTGGGGGAGACCCAGTACTTC.

The CDR3 loop reads CASSQVGQATYEQYF. The CDR3 nucleotides are TGCGCCAGCAGCCAAGTCGGACAGGCGACCTACGAGCAGTACTTC. The chain couples TRBV4-1 to TRBJ2-4, with TRBD1 identical over 7 bases. The end of the DNA aligns better with TRBJ2-7, so the J call may be wrong. The CDR3 contains 15 residues. The germline gives CDR1 MGHRA, CDR2 YSYEKL.